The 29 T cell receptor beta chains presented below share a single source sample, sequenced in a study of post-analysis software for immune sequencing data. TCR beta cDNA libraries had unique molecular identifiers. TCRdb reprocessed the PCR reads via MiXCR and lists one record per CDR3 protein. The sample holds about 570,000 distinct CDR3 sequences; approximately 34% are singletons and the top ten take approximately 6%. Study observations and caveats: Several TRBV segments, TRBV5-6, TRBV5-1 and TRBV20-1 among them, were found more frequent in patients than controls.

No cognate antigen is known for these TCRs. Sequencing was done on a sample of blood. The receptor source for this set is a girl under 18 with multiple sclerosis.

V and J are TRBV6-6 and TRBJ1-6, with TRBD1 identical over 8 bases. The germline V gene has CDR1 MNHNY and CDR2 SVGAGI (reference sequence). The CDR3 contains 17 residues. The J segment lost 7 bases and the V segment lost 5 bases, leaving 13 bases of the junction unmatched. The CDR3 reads CASSLRPTGQVNSPLHF. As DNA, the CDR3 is TGTGCCAGCAGTCTCCGTCCGACGGGACAGGTGAATTCACCCCTCCACTTT.

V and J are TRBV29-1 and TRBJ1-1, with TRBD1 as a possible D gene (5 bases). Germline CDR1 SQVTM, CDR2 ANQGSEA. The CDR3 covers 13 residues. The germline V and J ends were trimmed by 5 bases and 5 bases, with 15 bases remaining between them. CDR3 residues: CSVRGPAGTEAFF. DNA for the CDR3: TGCAGCGTTCGGGGACCTGCGGGGACTGAAGCTTTCTTT. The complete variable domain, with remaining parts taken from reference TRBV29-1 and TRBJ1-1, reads SAVISQKPSRDICQRGTSLTIQCQVDSQVTMMFWYRQQPGQSLTLIATANQGSEATYESGFVIDKFPISRPNLTFSTLTVSNMSPEDSSIYLCSVRGPAGTEAFFGQGTRLTVV.

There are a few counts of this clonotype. CDR3 region: CATSRGEKNTDTQYF. In nucleotides, the CDR3 is TGTGCCACCAGTAGGGGGGAGAAGAACACAGATACGCAGTATTTT. The chain carries TRBV24-1 and TRBJ2-3; possibly TRBD1 or TRBD2 for D (6 bases each). The CDR3 is 15 amino acids. Trimming shortened V by 6 bases and J by 2 bases, and 14 bases separated the two germline ends. From germline, CDR1 is KGHDR and CDR2 SFDVKD.

The CDR3 spells CASSPRTSGVIADTQYF. CDR3 in DNA: TGTGCCAGCAGTCCACGGACTAGCGGGGTGATCGCGGATACGCAGTATTTT. V usage is TRBV12-3 or TRBV12-4 and J usage is TRBJ2-3, with TRBD2 matching over 12 bases. Trimming removed 5 bases from V and 6 bases from J; junction bases left unmatched: 12. The CDR3 length is 17 residues.

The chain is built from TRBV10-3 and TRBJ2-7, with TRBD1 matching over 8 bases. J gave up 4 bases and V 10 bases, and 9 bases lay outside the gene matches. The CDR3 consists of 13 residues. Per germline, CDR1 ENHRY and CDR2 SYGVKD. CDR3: CATGGQGAYEQYF. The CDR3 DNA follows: TGTGCCACTGGGGGGCAGGGGGCTTACGAGCAGTACTTC.

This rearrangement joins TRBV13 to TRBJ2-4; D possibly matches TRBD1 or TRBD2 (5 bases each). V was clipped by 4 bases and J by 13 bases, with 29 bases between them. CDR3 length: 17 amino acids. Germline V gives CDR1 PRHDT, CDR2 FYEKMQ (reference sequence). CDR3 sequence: CASSSTGWGRTDYEQYF. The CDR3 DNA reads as TGTGCCAGCAGCTCAACGGGCTGGGGACGGACCGACTATGAGCAGTACTTC.

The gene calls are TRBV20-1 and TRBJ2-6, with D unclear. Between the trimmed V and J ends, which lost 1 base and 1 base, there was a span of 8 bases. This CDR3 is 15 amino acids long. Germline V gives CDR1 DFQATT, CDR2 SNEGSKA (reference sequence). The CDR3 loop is CSARAVESGANVLTF. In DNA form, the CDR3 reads TGCAGTGCTAGAGCCGTAGAATCTGGGGCCAACGTCCTGACTTTC.

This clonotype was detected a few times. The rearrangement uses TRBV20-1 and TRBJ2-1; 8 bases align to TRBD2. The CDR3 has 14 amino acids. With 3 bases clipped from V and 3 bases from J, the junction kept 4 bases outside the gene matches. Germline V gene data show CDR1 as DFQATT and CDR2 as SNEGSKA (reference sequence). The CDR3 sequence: CSASGGAFYNEQFF. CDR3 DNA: TGCAGTGCTAGCGGGGGGGCCTTCTACAATGAGCAGTTCTTC.

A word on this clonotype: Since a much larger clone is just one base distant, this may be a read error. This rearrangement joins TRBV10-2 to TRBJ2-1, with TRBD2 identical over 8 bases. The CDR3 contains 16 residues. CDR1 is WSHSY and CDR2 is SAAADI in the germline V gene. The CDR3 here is CTSSEHLGLARNEQFF. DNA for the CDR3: TGCACCAGCAGCGAACACCTCGGACTAGCCCGAAATGAGCAGTTCTTC.

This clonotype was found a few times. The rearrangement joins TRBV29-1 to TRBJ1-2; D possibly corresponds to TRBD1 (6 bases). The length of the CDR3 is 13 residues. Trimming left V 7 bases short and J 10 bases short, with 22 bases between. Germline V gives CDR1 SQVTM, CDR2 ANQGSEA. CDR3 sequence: CSATRAGESDYTF. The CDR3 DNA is TGCAGCGCCACAAGGGCAGGGGAGTCAGACTACACCTTC.

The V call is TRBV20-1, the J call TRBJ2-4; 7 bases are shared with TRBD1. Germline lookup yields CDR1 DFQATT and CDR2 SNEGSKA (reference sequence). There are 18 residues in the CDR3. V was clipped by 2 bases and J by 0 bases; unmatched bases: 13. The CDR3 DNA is TGCAGTGCTAGAAGGTCGGCAGGGGGAGTAGGAGCCAAAAACATTCAGTACTTC. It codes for CSARRSAGGVGAKNIQYF.

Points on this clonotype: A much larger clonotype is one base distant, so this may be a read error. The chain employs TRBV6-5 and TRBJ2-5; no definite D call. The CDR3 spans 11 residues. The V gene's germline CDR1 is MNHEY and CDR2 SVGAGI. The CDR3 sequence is CAGSYSKEQYF. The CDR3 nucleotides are TGTGCCGGCAGTTACTCGAAAGAGCAGTACTTC.

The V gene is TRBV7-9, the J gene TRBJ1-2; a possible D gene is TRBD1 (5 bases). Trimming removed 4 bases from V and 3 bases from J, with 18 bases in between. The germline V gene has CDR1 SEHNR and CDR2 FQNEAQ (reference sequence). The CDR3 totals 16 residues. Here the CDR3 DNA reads TGTGCCAGCAGCTCCCCTGAGACCAGAGGGGACTATGGCTACACCTTC. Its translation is CASSSPETRGDYGYTF.

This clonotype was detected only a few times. The CDR3 region is CATSRDPGVEDEKLFF. In nucleotides, the CDR3 is TGTGCCACCAGCAGAGATCCGGGGGTGGAAGATGAAAAACTGTTTTTT. The rearrangement uses TRBV15 and TRBJ1-4; D possibly corresponds to TRBD1 (5 bases). Germline CDR1 is LNHNV and CDR2 is YYDKDF (reference sequence). V lost 0 bases and J lost 6, with 14 bases in between. The CDR3 loop spans 16 amino acids.

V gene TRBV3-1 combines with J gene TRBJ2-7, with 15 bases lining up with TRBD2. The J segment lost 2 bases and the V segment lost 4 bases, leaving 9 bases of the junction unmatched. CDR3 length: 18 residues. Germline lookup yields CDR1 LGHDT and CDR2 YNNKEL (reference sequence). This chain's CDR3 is CASSLMPGLAGGPYEQYF. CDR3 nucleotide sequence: TGTGCCAGCAGCCTTATGCCGGGACTAGCGGGGGGCCCCTACGAGCAGTACTTC.

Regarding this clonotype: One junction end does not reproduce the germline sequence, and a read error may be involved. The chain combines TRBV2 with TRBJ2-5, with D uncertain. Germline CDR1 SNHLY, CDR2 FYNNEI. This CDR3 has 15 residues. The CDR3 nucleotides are TGTGCCAGCTTCAGAAACTCCGCGCAGAGTGTCCCCCAGTATTTC. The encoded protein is CASFRNSAQSVPQYF.

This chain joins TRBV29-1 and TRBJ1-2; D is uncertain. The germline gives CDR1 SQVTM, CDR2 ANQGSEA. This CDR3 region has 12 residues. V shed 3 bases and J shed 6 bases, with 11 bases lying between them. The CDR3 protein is CSVDAGLNGYTF. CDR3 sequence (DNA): TGCAGCGTTGATGCAGGTCTAAATGGCTACACCTTC.

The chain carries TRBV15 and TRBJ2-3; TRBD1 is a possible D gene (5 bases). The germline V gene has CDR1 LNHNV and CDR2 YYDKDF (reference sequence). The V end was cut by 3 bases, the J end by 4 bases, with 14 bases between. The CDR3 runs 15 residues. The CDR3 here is CATSRSSGLADTQYF. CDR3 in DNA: TGTGCCACCAGCAGGTCTTCAGGGCTTGCAGATACGCAGTATTTT.

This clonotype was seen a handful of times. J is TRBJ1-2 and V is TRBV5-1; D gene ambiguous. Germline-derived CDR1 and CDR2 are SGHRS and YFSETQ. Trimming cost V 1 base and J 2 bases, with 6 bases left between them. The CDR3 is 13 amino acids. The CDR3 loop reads CASSLYGNYGYTF. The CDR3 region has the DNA TGCGCCAGCAGCTTGTACGGAAACTATGGCTACACCTTC.

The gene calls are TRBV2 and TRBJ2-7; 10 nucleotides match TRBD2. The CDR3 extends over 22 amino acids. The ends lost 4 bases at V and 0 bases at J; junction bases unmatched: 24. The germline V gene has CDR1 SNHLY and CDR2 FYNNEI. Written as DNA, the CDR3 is TGTGCCAGCAGTGGTCAGTCGGCTAGCGGGGGCGCTCTCCGTATATTCTCCTACGAGCAGTACTTC. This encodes CASSGQSASGGALRIFSYEQYF.

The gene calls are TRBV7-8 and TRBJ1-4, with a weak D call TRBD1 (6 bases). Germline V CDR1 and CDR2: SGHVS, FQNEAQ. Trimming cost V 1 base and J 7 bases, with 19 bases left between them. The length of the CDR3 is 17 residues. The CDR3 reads CASSLVRVGGGGEKLFF. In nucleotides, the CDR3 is TGTGCCAGCAGCTTAGTGCGCGTCGGGGGCGGGGGTGAAAAACTGTTTTTT. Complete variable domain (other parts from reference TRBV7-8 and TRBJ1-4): GAGVSQSPRYKVAKRGQDVALRCDPISGHVSLFWYQQALGQGPEFLTYFQNEAQLDKSGLPSDRFFAERPEGSVSTLKIQRTQQEDSAVYLCASSLVRVGGGGEKLFFGSGTQLSVL.

The CDR3 protein is CSAQGQRPDYGYTF. DNA for the CDR3: TGCAGTGCGCAAGGACAGCGCCCGGACTATGGCTACACCTTC. This rearrangement joins TRBV20-1 to TRBJ1-2; possible D gene TRBD1, 6 bases. Germline lookup yields CDR1 DFQATT and CDR2 SNEGSKA (reference sequence). The length of the CDR3 is 14 residues. The V end lost 6 bases, the J end lost 3 bases, and 17 bases lay between the germline ends.

The CDR3 sequence: CASSLAVTGPYEQYF. The CDR3 nucleotides are TGTGCCAGCAGCTTAGCCGTTACAGGGCCCTACGAGCAGTACTTC. The gene calls are TRBV7-2 and TRBJ2-7; possibly TRBD1 for D (6 bases). Trimming left V 0 bases short and J 2 bases short, with 11 bases between. The germline V gene encodes CDR1 SGHTA and CDR2 FQGNSA. This CDR3 spans 15 amino acids.

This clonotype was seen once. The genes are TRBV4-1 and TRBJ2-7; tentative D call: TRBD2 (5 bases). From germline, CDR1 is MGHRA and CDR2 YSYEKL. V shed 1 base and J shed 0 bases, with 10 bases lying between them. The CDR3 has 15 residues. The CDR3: CASSQVPGSSYEQYF. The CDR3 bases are TGCGCCAGCAGCCAAGTCCCGGGATCCTCCTACGAGCAGTACTTC.

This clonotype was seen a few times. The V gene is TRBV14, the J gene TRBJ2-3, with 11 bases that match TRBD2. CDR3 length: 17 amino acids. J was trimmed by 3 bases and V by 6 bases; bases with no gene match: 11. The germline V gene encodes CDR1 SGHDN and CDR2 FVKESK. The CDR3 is CASSHSGGARWTDTQYF. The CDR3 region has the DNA TGTGCCAGCAGTCATAGCGGGGGGGCGAGGTGGACAGATACGCAGTATTTT. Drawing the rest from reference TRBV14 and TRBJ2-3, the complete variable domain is EAGVTQFPSHSVIEKGQTVTLRCDPISGHDNLYWYRRVMGKEIKFLLHFVKESKQDESGMPNNRFLAERTGGTYSTLKVQPAELEDSGVYFCASSHSGGARWTDTQYFGPGTRLTVL.

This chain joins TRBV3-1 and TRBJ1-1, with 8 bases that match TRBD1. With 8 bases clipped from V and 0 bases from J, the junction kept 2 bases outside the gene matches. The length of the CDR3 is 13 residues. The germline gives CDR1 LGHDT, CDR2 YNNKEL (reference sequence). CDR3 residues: CASGQGLNTEAFF. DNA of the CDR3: TGTGCCAGCGGACAGGGCCTGAACACTGAAGCTTTCTTT.

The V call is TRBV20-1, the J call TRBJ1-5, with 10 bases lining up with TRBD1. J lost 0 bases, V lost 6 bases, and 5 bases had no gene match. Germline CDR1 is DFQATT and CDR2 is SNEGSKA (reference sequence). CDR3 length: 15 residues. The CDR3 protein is CSAADRGLSNQPQHF. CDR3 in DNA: TGCAGTGCGGCCGACAGGGGGCTTAGCAATCAGCCCCAGCATTTT.

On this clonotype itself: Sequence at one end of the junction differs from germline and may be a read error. The CDR3 nucleotides are TGTACCAGCAGCTTAGAAGGGTTTAGGTCACCCCTCCACTTT. Its translation is CTSSLEGFRSPLHF. V is TRBV7-3 and J is TRBJ1-6; D not certain. Germline CDR1 and CDR2: SGHTA and FQGTGA. CDR3 length: 14 residues.

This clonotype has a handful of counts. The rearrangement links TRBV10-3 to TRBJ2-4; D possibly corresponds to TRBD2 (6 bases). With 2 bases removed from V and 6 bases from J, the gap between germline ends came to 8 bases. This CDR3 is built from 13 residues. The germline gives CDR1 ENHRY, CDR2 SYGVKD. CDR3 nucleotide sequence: TGTGCCATCAGTGAGGGCGGGATAAACATTCAGTACTTC. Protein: CAISEGGINIQYF.